A single sample gave rise to the 14 T cell receptor beta chains below, sequenced in a study of cytomegalovirus exposure and HLA in healthy donors. Use of 60 Vbeta and 13 Jbeta primers characterized the PCR. Measured with immunoSEQ multiplex PCR; TCRdb has only the in-frame clones, and not every one. The data show under 120,000 clones, with 74% seen just once and 2.6% held by the top ten. Sample: PBMCs. These receptors were taken from a man aged 50-59 years in good health and CMV-seropositive.

This rearrangement joins TRBV6-5 to TRBJ1-2; 7 nucleotides align to TRBD1. Germline CDR1 reads MNHEY; CDR2 reads SVGAGI. The CDR3 consists of 14 residues. The trim removed 5 bases at V and 6 bases at J, leaving 9 bases unmatched. Here the CDR3 DNA reads TGTGCCAGCAGTCCTAGGACAGGAATGAATGGCTACACCTTC. It yields the protein CASSPRTGMNGYTF.

This clone was counted only a few times. The J gene is TRBJ2-1, the V gene TRBV5-1; 8 nucleotides agree with TRBD2. This CDR3 has 16 residues. Germline CDR1 is SGHRS and CDR2 is YFSETQ. V was pared by 4 bases and J by 4 bases, with 10 bases of the junction left unmatched. For the CDR3, the DNA is TGCGCCAGCAGCCTCTCAAGCGGGGGCCCTTACAATGAGCAGTTCTTC. Protein: CASSLSSGGPYNEQFF.

The gene calls are TRBV6-5 and TRBJ2-2, with D possibly TRBD2 on 5 matching bases. Deletions cut 4 bases from V and 1 base from J, with 10 bases between. Germline-derived CDR1 and CDR2 are MNHEY and SVGAGI. CDR3 length equals 15 residues. CDR3 sequence (DNA): TGTGCCAGCAGTTCAGGACTTCTGAACACCGGGGAGCTGTTTTTT. It is translated as CASSSGLLNTGELFF.

This chain links TRBV9 with TRBJ2-3, with 14 positions matching TRBD2. The trim removed 4 bases at V and 6 bases at J, leaving 4 bases unmatched. The germline gives CDR1 SGDLS, CDR2 YYNGEE. The CDR3 runs 15 residues. The CDR3 DNA sequence: TGTGCCAGCAGCTGGACTAGCGGGAGGAGGGATACGCAGTATTTT. This gives the protein CASSWTSGRRDTQYF.

The chain is built from TRBV5-1 and TRBJ1-1; 9 nucleotides match TRBD1. The V gene end was trimmed by 1 base and the J gene end by 4 bases; junction bases not matched to a gene: 5. The germline CDR1 and CDR2 sequences are SGHRS and YFSETQ. The CDR3 sequence is 15 residues long. In DNA form, the CDR3 reads TGCGCCAGCAGCTTGCTACCGGGACAGGGCACTGAAGCTTTCTTT. Its translation is CASSLLPGQGTEAFF.

Notes on this clone: The junction does not match germline at one end; this may be a read error. The V and J genes are TRBV2 and TRBJ2-7, with 7 bases lining up with TRBD1. CDR1 and CDR2 from the germline V gene are SNHLY and FYNNEI. CDR3 length: 11 residues. The CDR3 reads CASTTGAERYF. The CDR3, as DNA: TGTGCCAGCACCACAGGGGCTGAGCGGTACTTC.

This clone was recorded a few times. The chain couples TRBV7-9 to TRBJ2-7, with TRBD2 matching over 7 bases. The germline gives CDR1 SEHNR, CDR2 FQNEAQ (reference sequence). V was pared by 5 bases and J by 0 bases, with 7 bases of the junction left unmatched. The CDR3 totals 15 residues. The CDR3 nucleotides read TGTGCCAGCAGCCCGCGGGGCGGGAGCTCCTACGAGCAGTACTTC. Its translation is CASSPRGGSSYEQYF.

This clone was seen a few times. The genes are TRBV27 and TRBJ2-5; a possible D gene is TRBD2 (7 bases). In germline, CDR1 is MNHEY, CDR2 SMNVEV (reference sequence). The CDR3 covers 14 residues. Trimming stripped 3 bases from V and 5 bases from J, with 13 bases between. The CDR3 here is CASSFGGAGETQYF. DNA for the CDR3: TGTGCCAGCAGTTTTGGGGGGGCTGGGGAGACCCAGTACTTC.

CDR3 in DNA: TGCAGTGTTTTTCGTGACTATGGCTACACCTTC. Its protein product is CSVFRDYGYTF. The chain couples TRBV20-1 to TRBJ1-2; D is unclear. The V and J ends lost 7 bases and 3 bases respectively, with 9 bases between them. CDR1 and CDR2 from the germline V gene are DFQATT and SNEGSKA (reference sequence). CDR3 length equals 11 residues.

The gene calls are TRBV7-6 and TRBJ2-5; 10 bases align to TRBD2. J gave up 4 bases and V 3 bases, and 5 bases lay outside the gene matches. CDR3 length equals 15 residues. The germline gives CDR1 SGHVS, CDR2 FNYEAQ. In DNA form, the CDR3 reads TGTGCCAGCAGCTTGGCAAGCGGGGGGGCAGAGACCCAGTACTTC. Encoded protein: CASSLASGGAETQYF. Looking up the rest from reference TRBV7-6 and TRBJ2-5 gives the full variable domain: GAGVSQSPRYKVTKRGQDVALRCDPISGHVSLYWYRQALGQGPEFLTYFNYEAQQDKSGLPNDRFSAERPEGSISTLTIQRTEQRDSAMYRCASSLASGGAETQYFGPGTRLLVL.

This rearrangement joins TRBV27 to TRBJ2-7; D not certain. Trimming took 5 bases from V and 0 from J, leaving 8 bases between them. Germline CDR1 reads MNHEY; CDR2 reads SMNVEV (reference sequence). The CDR3 is 13 residues long. CDR3 nucleotide sequence: TGTGCCAGCAGTCCCCCGAGCTCCTACGAGCAGTACTTC. Translation: CASSPPSSYEQYF.

The chain links TRBV13 to TRBJ2-3; perhaps TRBD2 as D (7 bases). This CDR3 has 14 residues. The germline gives CDR1 PRHDT, CDR2 FYEKMQ (reference sequence). The germline V and J ends were trimmed by 0 bases and 8 bases, with 12 bases remaining between them. The CDR3 DNA follows: TGTGCCAGCAGCTTAGGCGGGGGGCCCTTTACGCAGTATTTT. It is translated as CASSLGGGPFTQYF.

This clone was detected a few times. The sample contains more than one DNA sequence encoding this CDR3. The chain is built from TRBV5-4 and TRBJ1-1; possible D gene TRBD1, 6 bases. The V end was cut by 2 bases, the J end by 3 bases, with 8 bases between. The CDR3 is 13 residues long. Germline assignment: CDR1 SGHNT and CDR2 YYREEE (reference sequence). CDR3 DNA sequence: TGTGCCAGCAGCTTCAGACAGGACACTGAAGCTTTCTTT. Amino acid sequence: CASSFRQDTEAFF.

This clone was detected once. This chain uses TRBV14 with TRBJ2-1; 9 bases fit TRBD2. V gave up 2 bases and J gave up 0 bases; unmatched junction bases: 8. This CDR3 has 18 amino acids. Germline CDR1 and CDR2: SGHDN and FVKESK. CDR3 coding DNA: TGTGCCAGCAGCCAACCCCTGCGGGGGGGCGACTCCTACAATGAGCAGTTCTTC. Translation: CASSQPLRGGDSYNEQFF. The complete variable domain, with remaining parts taken from reference TRBV14 and TRBJ2-1, reads EAGVTQFPSHSVIEKGQTVTLRCDPISGHDNLYWYRRVMGKEIKFLLHFVKESKQDESGMPNNRFLAERTGGTYSTLKVQPAELEDSGVYFCASSQPLRGGDSYNEQFFGPGTRLTVL.